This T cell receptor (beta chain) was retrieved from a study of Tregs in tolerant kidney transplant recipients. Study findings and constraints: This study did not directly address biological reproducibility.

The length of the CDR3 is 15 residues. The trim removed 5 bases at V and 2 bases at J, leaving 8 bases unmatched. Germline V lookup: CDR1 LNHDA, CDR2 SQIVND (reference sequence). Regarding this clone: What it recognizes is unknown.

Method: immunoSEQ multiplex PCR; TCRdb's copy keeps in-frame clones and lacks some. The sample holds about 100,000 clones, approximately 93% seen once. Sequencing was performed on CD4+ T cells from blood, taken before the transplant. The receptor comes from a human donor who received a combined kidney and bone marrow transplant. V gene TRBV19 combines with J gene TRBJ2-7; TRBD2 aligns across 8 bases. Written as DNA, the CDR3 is TGTGCCAGTAGTTCCGGACTAGCACCTACCTACGAGCAGTACTTC. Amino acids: CASSSGLAPTYEQYF.